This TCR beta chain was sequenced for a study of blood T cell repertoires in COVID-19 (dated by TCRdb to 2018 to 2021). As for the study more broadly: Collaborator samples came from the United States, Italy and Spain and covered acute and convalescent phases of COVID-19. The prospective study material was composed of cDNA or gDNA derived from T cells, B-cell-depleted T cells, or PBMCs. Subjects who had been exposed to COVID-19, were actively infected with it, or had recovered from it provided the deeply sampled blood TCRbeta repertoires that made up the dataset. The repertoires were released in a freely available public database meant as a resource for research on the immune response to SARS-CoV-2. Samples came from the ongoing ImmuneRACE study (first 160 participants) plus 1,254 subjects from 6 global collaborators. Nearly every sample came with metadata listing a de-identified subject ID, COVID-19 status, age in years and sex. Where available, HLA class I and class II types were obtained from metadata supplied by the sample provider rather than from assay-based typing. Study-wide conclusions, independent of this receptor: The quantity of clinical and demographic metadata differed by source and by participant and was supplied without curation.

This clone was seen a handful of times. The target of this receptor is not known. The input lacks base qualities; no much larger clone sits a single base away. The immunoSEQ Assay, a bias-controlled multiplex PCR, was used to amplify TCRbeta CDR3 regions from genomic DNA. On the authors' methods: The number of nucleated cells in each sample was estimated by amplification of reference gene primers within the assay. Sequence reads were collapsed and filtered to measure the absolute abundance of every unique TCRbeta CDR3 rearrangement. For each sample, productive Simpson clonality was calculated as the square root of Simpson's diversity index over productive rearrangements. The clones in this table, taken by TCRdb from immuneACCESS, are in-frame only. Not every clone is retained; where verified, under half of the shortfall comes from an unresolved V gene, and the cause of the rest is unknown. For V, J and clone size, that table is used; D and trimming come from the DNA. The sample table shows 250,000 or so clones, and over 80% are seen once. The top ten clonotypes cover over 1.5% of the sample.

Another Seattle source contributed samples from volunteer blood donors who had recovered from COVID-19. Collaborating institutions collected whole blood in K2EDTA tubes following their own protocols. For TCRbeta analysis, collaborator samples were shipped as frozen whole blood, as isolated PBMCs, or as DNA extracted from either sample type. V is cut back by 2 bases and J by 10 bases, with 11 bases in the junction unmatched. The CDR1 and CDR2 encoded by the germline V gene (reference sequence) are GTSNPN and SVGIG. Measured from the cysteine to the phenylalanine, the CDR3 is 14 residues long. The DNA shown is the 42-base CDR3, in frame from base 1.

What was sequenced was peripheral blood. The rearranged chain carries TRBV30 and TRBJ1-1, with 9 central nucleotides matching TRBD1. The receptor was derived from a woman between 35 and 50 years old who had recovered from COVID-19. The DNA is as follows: TGTGCCTGGAGTCGCCCTCCGGGACAGGGTATAGCTTTCTTT. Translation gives CAWSRPPGQGIAFF.